These 17 T cell receptor beta chains were all obtained from the same sample, sequenced in a study of blood T cells in healthy people across ages. The second PCR ran roughly 6 to 11 cycles with a sample-barcoded 5' primer and J-beta primers. TCRdb redid the calling of the 5' RACE reads with MiXCR, one entry per CDR3 protein. The sample includes around 1,000,000 distinct CDR3 sequences, 35% to 45% of them seen just once. The specimen was blood. All receptors come from a man aged 18 to 30 in good health.

The genes are TRBV6-5 and TRBJ1-6; possible D gene TRBD1, 6 bases. Germline CDR1 reads MNHEY; CDR2 reads SVGAGI. Between the trimmed V and J ends, which lost 2 bases and 7 bases, there was a span of 9 bases. The CDR3 has 14 residues. Here the CDR3 DNA reads TGTGCCAGCAGTTACCCAGGGGCGAATTCACCCCTCCACTTT. Amino acid sequence: CASSYPGANSPLHF.

This clonotype has just a few counts. The V and J genes are TRBV10-3 and TRBJ2-5; D unclear. The CDR3 loop spans 12 amino acids. The germline V and J ends were trimmed by 8 bases and 1 base, with 8 bases remaining between them. Germline V CDR1 and CDR2: ENHRY, SYGVKD. The CDR3 coding sequence is TGTGCCATCGGGTCGGGCCAAGAGACCCAGTACTTC. Translating gives CAIGSGQETQYF.

Only a few counts were recorded for this clonotype. J is TRBJ2-2 and V is TRBV2, with a possible D match to TRBD2 (6 bases). CDR1 and CDR2 (germline): SNHLY, FYNNEI. CDR3 size: 14 residues. V was pared by 6 bases and J by 1 base, with 9 bases between. CDR3 residues: CASRGTENTGELFF. DNA for the CDR3: TGTGCCAGCAGGGGGACTGAGAACACCGGGGAGCTGTTTTTT.

This clonotype was seen a handful of times. The chain recombines TRBV7-9 with TRBJ2-3; 7 bases line up with TRBD1. Germline loops: CDR1 SEHNR, CDR2 FQNEAQ (reference sequence). Trimming removed 4 bases from V and 2 bases from J; junction bases left unmatched: 6. CDR3 size: 15 residues. Written as DNA, the CDR3 is TGTGCCAGCAGCTGGACAGGAGCCTACACAGATACGCAGTATTTT. Amino acid sequence: CASSWTGAYTDTQYF.

This clonotype occurred many times. The V call is TRBV12-3 or TRBV12-4, the J call TRBJ2-1; D possibly corresponds to TRBD1 (5 bases). Trimming removed 2 bases from V and 4 bases from J, with 9 bases in between. This CDR3 contains 14 residues. In DNA form, the CDR3 reads TGTGCCAGCAGTTTACCTCAGGGATACAATGAGCAGTTCTTC. Translation gives CASSLPQGYNEQFF.

This clonotype has more than one count but fewer than ten. The chain uses TRBV3-1 and TRBJ1-1; tentatively, D is TRBD1 (5 bases). The CDR3 totals 14 residues. Germline values: CDR1 LGHDT, CDR2 YNNKEL (reference sequence). Trimming shortened V by 5 bases and J by 4 bases, and 14 bases separated the two germline ends. CDR3 bases: TGTGCCAGCAGCGTTAAAGGGGCATTCACTGAAGCTTTCTTT. Translation gives CASSVKGAFTEAFF.

The chain recombines TRBV7-2 with TRBJ1-2; 8 nucleotides agree with TRBD1. The CDR3 is 15 amino acids. J gave up 8 bases and V 2 bases, and 10 bases lay outside the gene matches. From germline, CDR1 is SGHTA and CDR2 FQGNSA. Here the CDR3 DNA reads TGTGCCAGCAGCTTATCTCGCGGCCAGGGGGCAGGCTACACCTTC. As protein: CASSLSRGQGAGYTF.

In the case of this clonotype: At one boundary the junction diverges from the germline segment, which might be a read error. The chain carries TRBV12-3 or TRBV12-4 and TRBJ2-3; possibly TRBD2 for D (6 bases). This CDR3 spans 15 amino acids. The CDR3 region has the DNA TGTGCCAGCAGCCCCACTAGCCTGGTCGCAGATGCGCAGTATTTT. This codes for CASSPTSLVADAQYF.

This clonotype was seen only a few times. The V call is TRBV12-3 or TRBV12-4, the J call TRBJ2-3, with 9 bases that match TRBD2. V shed 8 bases and J 5 bases; nucleotides not matched to a gene: 11. This CDR3 spans 15 amino acids. In DNA, the CDR3 is TGTGCCAGCTCCCCCCCTAGCGGGGCCAGAGATACGCAGTATTTT. Protein: CASSPPSGARDTQYF.

This clonotype was recorded many times. This chain connects TRBV10-3 to TRBJ2-7; D remains ambiguous. The V gene lost 6 bases and the J gene lost 1 base, with 10 bases spanning the gap. Germline-derived CDR1 and CDR2 are ENHRY and SYGVKD. The CDR3 has 13 amino acids. The CDR3 DNA is TGTGCCATCAGGCCTCAGGAATCCTACGAGCAGTACTTC. Protein sequence: CAIRPQESYEQYF.

The chain has TRBV7-9 and TRBJ1-2, with a possible D match to TRBD1 (5 bases). The CDR3 is made up of 14 amino acids. Germline CDR1 SEHNR, CDR2 FQNEAQ (reference sequence). The V end lost 1 base, the J end lost 0 bases, and 6 bases lay between the germline ends. CDR3 loop: CASSLEQANYGYTF. The CDR3, as DNA: TGTGCCAGCAGCTTAGAACAGGCTAACTATGGCTACACCTTC.

The rearrangement links TRBV10-3 to TRBJ2-7, with TRBD2 as a possible D gene (5 bases). V was cut by 4 bases and J by 3 bases, with 13 bases left in between. There are 14 residues in the CDR3. The germline V gene encodes CDR1 ENHRY and CDR2 SYGVKD. The CDR3 here is CAISGEGCIYEQYF. The CDR3 bases are TGTGCCATCAGTGGAGAGGGCTGCATCTACGAGCAGTACTTC.

A note on this clonotype: This could be a read error, since a much larger clone is one nucleotide away. The rearrangement joins TRBV29-1 to TRBJ2-4; 7 nucleotides line up with TRBD2. The J call is doubtful: the DNA matches TRBJ2-7 better. The length of the CDR3 is 14 residues. The V gene's germline CDR1 is SQVTM and CDR2 ANQGSEA. This CDR3 is CSAEDTRTSYEQYF. CDR3 sequence (DNA): TGCAGCGCTGAAGATACGAGGACTAGCTACGAGCAGTACTTC.

A word on this clonotype: An end of the junction does not agree with germline; a read error may underlie this. The chain links TRBV5-1 to TRBJ1-4; D is ambiguous. Germline V gene lookup returns CDR1 SGHRS and CDR2 YFSETQ. The CDR3 length is 15 residues. The CDR3 region is CASSPGPPTNGKLFF. The CDR3 DNA reads TGCGCCAGCAGCCCCGGGCCTCCAACTAATGGAAAACTGTTTTTT.

This clonotype was found a few times. The chain links TRBV25-1 to TRBJ2-3; D call uncertain. Germline CDR1 reads MGHDK; CDR2 reads SYGVNS. V lost 2 bases and J 5 bases, leaving 8 bases between the germline ends. The CDR3 is 13 residues long. CDR3 nucleotides: TGTGCCAGCAGTGAAGAGGATGTAGATACGCAGTATTTT. Translated: CASSEEDVDTQYF.

A note on this clonotype: The junction departs from the called germline gene at one end, perhaps through a read error. This chain uses TRBV3-1 with TRBJ2-3; D is unresolved. The length of the CDR3 is 13 residues. Germline CDR1 reads LGHDT; CDR2 reads YNNKEL (reference sequence). CDR3 DNA sequence: TGTGCCAGCAGCCAAGCTCGGGCAGATATGCAGTATTTT. It codes for CASSQARADMQYF.

The CDR3 is CASSLASYRPQHF. In DNA, the CDR3 is TGTGCCAGCAGTTTGGCCAGTTATCGGCCCCAGCATTTT. The chain recombines TRBV28 with TRBJ1-5, with D uncertain. Germline CDR1 MDHEN, CDR2 SYDVKM. The CDR3 totals 13 residues. The V gene lost 3 bases and the J gene lost 9 bases, with 12 bases spanning the gap. The full variable domain, in which reference TRBV28 and TRBJ1-5 provide the parts outside the CDR3, is DVKVTQSSRYLVKRTGEKVFLECVQDMDHENMFWYRQDPGLGLRLIYFSYDVKMKEKGDIPEGYSVSREKKERFSLILESASTNQTSMYLCASSLASYRPQHFGDGTRLSIL.